The source of this T cell receptor (beta chain) is a study of graft-versus-host responses after intestinal transplantation. TCRdb keeps only in-frame clones here, not all; method: immunoSEQ multiplex PCR. The repertoire holds over 10,000 clones, with 84% as singletons. V was pared by 8 bases and J by 0 bases, with 14 bases between. This CDR3 has 16 residues. Germline lookup yields CDR1 MDHEN and CDR2 SYDVKM. V usage is TRBV28 and J usage is TRBJ2-6; either TRBD1 or TRBD2 may fit D (6 bases each). This specimen was PBMCs, taken roughly 310 days after intestinal transplant. The sequence derives from a human patient who received an intestinal transplant, so some T cells may come from the graft donor. The CDR3 sequence is CASYRGAPSGANVLTF. In nucleotides, the CDR3 is TGTGCCAGCTATAGGGGGGCCCCCTCTGGGGCCAACGTCCTGACTTTC.